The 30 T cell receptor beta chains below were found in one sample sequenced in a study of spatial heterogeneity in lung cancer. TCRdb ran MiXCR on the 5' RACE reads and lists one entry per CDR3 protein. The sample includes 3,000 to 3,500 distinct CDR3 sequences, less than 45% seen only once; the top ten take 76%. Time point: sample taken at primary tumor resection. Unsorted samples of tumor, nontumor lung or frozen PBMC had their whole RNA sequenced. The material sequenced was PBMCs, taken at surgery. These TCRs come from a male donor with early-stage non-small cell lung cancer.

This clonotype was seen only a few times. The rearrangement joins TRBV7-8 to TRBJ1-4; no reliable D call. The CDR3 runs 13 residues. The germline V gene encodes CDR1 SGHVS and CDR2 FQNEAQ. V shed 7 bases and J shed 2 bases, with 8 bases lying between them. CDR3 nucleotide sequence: TGTGCCAGCAACGGCGGCACTAATGAAAAACTGTTTTTT. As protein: CASNGGTNEKLFF.

The CDR3: CASSPLLGNIHNEQFF. As DNA, the CDR3 is TGTGCCAGCAGCCCACTTCTGGGGAATATCCACAATGAGCAGTTCTTC. The J gene is TRBJ2-1, the V gene TRBV3-1, with unresolved D. The CDR3 covers 16 residues. The germline V and J ends were trimmed by 4 bases and 5 bases, with 18 bases remaining between them. Germline CDR1 reads LGHDT; CDR2 reads YNNKEL (reference sequence).

The CDR3 reads CATCRQQNTGELFF. The CDR3 DNA is TGTGCCACTTGCCGACAGCAGAACACCGGGGAGCTGTTTTTT. The V gene is TRBV6-2 or TRBV6-3, the J gene TRBJ2-2, with D maybe TRBD1 (5 bases). Germline V gene data show CDR1 as MNHEY and CDR2 as SVGEGT. This CDR3 contains 14 residues. V lost 10 bases, J lost 1 base, and 13 bases lay in between.

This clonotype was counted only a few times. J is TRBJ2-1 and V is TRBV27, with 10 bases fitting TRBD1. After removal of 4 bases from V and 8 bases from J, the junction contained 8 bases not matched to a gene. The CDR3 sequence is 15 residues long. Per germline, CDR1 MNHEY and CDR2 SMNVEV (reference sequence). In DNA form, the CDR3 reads TGTGCCAGCAGTTGGCCGGGACAGGGGAAGGATGAGCAGTTCTTC. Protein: CASSWPGQGKDEQFF.

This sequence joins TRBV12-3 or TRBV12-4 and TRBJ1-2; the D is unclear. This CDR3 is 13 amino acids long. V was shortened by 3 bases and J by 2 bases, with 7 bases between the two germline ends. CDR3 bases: TGTGCCAGCAGTTTCGTAGTGAACTATGGCTACACCTTC. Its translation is CASSFVVNYGYTF.

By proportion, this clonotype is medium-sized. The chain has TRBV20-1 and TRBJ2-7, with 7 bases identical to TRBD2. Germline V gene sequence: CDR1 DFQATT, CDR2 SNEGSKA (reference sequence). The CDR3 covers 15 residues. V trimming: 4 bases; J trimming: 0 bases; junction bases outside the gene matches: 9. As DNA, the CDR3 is TGCAGTGCTAACCTGCTAGCGGCAAGCTCCTACGAGCAGTACTTC. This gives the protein CSANLLAASSYEQYF.

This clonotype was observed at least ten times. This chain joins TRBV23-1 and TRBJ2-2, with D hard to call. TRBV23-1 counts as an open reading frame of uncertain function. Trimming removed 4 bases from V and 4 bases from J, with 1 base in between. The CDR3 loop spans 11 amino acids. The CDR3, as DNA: TGCGCCAGCAGTCCCACCGGGGAGCTGTTTTTT. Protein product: CASSPTGELFF.

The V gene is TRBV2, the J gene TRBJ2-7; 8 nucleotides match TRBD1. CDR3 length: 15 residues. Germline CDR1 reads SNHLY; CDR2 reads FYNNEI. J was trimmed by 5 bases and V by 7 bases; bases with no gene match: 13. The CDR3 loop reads CASTSDRALINEQYF. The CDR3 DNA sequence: TGTGCCAGCACCTCGGACAGGGCTCTAATCAACGAGCAGTACTTC.

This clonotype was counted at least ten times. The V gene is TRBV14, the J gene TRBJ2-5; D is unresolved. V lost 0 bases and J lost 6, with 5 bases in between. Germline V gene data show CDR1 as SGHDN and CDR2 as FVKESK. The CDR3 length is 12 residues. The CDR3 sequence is CASSQDRKTQYF. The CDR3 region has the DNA TGTGCCAGCAGCCAAGATCGGAAGACCCAGTACTTC. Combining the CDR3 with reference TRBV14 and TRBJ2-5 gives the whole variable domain EAGVTQFPSHSVIEKGQTVTLRCDPISGHDNLYWYRRVMGKEIKFLLHFVKESKQDESGMPNNRFLAERTGGTYSTLKVQPAELEDSGVYFCASSQDRKTQYFGPGTRLLVL.

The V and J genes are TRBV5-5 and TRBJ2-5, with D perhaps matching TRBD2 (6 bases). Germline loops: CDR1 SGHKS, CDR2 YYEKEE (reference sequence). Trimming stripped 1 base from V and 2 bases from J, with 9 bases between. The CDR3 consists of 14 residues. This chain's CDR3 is CASSLWDLQETQYF. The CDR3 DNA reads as TGTGCCAGCAGCTTGTGGGACTTACAAGAGACCCAGTACTTC.

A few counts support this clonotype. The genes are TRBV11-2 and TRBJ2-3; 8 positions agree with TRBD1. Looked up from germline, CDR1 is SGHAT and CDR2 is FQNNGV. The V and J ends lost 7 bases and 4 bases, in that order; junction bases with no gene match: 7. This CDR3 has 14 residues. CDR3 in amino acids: CASNQQGVADTQYF. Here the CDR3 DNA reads TGTGCCAGCAACCAACAGGGGGTTGCAGATACGCAGTATTTT.

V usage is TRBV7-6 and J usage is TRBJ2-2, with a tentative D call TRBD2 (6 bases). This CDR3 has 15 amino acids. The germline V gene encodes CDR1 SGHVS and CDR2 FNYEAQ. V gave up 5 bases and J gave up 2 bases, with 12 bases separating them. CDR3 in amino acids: CASSANSGNTGELFF. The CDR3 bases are TGTGCCAGCAGCGCTAATAGCGGAAACACCGGGGAGCTGTTTTTT.

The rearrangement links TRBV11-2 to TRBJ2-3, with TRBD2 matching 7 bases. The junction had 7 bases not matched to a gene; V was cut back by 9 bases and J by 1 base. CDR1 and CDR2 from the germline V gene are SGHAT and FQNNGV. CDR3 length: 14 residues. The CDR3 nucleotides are TGTGCCAGATCGGCTGCGGGGGGCACAGATACGCAGTATTTT. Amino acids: CARSAAGGTDTQYF.

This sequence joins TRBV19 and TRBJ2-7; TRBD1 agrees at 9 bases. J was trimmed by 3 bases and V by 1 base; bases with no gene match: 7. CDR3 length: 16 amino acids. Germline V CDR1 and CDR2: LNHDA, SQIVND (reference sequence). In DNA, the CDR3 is TGTGCCAGTAGTATAGCTCCGGGACAGGGAATCTACGAGCAGTACTTC. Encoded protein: CASSIAPGQGIYEQYF.

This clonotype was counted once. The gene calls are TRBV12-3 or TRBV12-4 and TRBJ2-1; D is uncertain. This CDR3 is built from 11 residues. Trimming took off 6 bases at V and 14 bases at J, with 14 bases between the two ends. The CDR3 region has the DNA TGTGCCAGCAGAAAGGACGTTCCGGAGTTCTTC. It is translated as CASRKDVPEFF.

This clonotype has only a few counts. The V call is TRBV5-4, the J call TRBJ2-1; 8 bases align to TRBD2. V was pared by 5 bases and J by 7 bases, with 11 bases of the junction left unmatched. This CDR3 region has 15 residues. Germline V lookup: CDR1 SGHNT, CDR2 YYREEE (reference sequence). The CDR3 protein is CASRNAGGFGNEQFF. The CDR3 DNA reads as TGTGCCAGCAGGAACGCGGGGGGCTTCGGGAATGAGCAGTTCTTC.

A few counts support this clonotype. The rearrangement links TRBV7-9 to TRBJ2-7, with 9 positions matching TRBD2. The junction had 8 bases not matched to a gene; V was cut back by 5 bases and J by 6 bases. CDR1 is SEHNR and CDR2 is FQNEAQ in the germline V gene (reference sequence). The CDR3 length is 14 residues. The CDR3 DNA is TGTGCCAGCAGCCGTAGCGGGAGTGGTTTCGAGCAGTACTTC. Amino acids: CASSRSGSGFEQYF.

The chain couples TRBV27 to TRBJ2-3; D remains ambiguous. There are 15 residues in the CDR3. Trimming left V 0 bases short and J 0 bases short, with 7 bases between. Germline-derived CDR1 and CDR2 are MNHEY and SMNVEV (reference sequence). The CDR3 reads CASSLSFQSTDTQYF. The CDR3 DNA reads TGTGCCAGCAGTTTATCGTTCCAGAGCACAGATACGCAGTATTTT.

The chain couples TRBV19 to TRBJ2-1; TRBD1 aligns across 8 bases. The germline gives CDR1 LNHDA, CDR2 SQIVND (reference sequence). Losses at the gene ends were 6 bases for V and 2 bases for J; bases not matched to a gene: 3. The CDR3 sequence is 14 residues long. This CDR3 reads CASSGQGPYNEQFF. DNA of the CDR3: TGTGCCAGTAGCGGACAGGGCCCCTACAATGAGCAGTTCTTC. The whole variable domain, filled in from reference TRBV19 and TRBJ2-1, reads DGGITQSPKYLFRKEGQNVTLSCEQNLNHDAMYWYRQDPGQGLRLIYYSQIVNDFQKGDIAEGYSVSREKKESFPLTVTSAQKNPTAFYLCASSGQGPYNEQFFGPGTRLTVL.

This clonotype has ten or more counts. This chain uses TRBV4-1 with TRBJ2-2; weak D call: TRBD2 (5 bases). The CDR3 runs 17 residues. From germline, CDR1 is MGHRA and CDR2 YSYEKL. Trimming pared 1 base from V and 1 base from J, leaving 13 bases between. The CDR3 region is CASSQGPSAGNTGELFF. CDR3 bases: TGCGCCAGCAGCCAAGGTCCCTCGGCGGGGAACACCGGGGAGCTGTTTTTT.

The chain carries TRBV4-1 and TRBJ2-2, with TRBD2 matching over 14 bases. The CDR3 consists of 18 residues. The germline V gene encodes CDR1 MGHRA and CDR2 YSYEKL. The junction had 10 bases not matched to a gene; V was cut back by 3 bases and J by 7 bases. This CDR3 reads CASSHPRLAGGRSGELFF. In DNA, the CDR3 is TGCGCCAGCAGCCATCCCCGACTAGCGGGAGGGCGTAGCGGGGAGCTGTTTTTT.

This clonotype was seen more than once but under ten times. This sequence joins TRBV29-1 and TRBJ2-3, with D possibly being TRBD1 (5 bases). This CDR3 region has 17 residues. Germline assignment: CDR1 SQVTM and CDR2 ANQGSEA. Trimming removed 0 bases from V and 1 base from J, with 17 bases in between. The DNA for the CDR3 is TGCAGCGTTGAAGATCTTCCCCGCAAGGGGCGCACAGATACGCAGTATTTT. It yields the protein CSVEDLPRKGRTDTQYF.

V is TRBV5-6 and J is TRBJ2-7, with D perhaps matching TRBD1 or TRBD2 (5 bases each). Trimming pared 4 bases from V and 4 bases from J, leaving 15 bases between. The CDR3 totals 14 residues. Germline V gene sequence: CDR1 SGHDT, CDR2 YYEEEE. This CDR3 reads CASSPGPEKYEQYF. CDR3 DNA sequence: TGTGCCAGCAGCCCGGGACCCGAGAAATACGAGCAGTACTTC.

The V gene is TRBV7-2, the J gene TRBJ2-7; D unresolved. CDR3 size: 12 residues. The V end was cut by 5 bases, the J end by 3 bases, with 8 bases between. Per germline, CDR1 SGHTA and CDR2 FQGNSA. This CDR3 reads CASSPPGYEQYF. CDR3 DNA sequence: TGTGCCAGCAGCCCCCCCGGCTACGAGCAGTACTTC. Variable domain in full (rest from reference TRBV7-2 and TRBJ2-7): GAGVSQSPSNKVTEKGKDVELRCDPISGHTALYWYRQSLGQGLEFLIYFQGNSAPDKSGLPSDRFSAERTGGSVSTLTIQRTQQEDSAVYLCASSPPGYEQYFGPGTRLTVT.

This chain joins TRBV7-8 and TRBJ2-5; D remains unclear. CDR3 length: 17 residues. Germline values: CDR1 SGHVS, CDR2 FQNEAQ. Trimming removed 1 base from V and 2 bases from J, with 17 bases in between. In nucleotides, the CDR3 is TGTGCCAGCAGCTTAGAGACCTTTGGCTCACCTCAAGAGACCCAGTACTTC. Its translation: CASSLETFGSPQETQYF.

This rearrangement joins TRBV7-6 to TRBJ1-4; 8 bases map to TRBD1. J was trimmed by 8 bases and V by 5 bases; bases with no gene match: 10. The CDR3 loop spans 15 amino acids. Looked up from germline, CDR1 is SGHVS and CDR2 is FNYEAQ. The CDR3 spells CASSPSGGGGEKLFF. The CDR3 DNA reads TGTGCCAGCAGCCCCTCAGGGGGCGGAGGGGAAAAACTGTTTTTT.

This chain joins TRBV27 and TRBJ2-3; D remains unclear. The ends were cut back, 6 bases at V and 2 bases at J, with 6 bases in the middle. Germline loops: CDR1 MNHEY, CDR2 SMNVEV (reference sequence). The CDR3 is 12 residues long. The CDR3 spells CASRDLTDTQYF. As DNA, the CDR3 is TGTGCCAGCAGAGACCTCACAGATACGCAGTATTTT.

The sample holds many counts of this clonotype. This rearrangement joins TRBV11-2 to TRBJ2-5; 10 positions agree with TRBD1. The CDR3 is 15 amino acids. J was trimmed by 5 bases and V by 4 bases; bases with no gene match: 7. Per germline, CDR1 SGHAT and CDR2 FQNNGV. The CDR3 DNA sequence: TGTGCCAGCAGCTCAGACAGGGGGCAGGGTGAGACCCAGTACTTC. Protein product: CASSSDRGQGETQYF.

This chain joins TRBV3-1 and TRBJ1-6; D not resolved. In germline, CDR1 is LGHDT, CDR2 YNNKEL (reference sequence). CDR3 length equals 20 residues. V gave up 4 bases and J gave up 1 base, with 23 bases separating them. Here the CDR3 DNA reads TGTGCCAGCAGCCGTGCAGGAGGGAAAGGCACTGCTTCCTATAATTCACCCCTCCACTTT. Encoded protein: CASSRAGGKGTASYNSPLHF.

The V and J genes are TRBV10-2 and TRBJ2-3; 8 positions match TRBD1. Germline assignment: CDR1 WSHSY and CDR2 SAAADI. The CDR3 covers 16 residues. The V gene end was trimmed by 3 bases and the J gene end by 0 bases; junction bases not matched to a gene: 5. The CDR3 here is CASSDEQGVSTDTQYF. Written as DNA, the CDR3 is TGCGCCAGCAGTGACGAACAGGGGGTTAGCACAGATACGCAGTATTTT.